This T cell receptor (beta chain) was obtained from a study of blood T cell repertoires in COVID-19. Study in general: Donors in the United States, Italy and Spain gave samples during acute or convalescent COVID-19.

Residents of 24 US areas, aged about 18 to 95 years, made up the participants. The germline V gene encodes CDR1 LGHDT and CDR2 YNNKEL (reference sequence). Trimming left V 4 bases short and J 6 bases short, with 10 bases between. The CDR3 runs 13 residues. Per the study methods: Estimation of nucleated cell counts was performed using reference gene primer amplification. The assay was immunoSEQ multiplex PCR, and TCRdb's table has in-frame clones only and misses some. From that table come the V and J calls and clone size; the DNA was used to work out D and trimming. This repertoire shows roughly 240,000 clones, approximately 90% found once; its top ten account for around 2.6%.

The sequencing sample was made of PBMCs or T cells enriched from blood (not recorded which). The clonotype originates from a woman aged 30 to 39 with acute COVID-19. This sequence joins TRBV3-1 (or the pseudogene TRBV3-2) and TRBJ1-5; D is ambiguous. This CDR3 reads CASSRETSQPQHF. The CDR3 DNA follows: TGTGCCAGCAGCCGAGAAACGAGTCAGCCCCAGCATTTT.